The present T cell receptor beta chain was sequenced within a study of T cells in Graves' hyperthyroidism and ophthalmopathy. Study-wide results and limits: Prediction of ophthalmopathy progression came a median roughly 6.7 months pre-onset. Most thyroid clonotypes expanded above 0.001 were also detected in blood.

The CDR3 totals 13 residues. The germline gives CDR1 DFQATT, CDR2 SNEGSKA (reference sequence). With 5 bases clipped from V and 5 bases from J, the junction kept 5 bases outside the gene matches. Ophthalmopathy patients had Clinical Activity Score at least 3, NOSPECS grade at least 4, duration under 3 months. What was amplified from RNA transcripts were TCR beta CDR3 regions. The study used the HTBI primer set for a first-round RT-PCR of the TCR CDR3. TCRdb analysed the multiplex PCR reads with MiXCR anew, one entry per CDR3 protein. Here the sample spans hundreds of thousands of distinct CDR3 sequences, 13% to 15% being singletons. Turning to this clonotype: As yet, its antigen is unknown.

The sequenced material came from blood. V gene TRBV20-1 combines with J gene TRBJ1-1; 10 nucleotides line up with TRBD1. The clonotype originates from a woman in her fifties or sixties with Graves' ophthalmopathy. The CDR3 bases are TGCAGTGCTGAGACAGGGGGCTTAACTGAAGCTTTCTTT. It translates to CSAETGGLTEAFF.